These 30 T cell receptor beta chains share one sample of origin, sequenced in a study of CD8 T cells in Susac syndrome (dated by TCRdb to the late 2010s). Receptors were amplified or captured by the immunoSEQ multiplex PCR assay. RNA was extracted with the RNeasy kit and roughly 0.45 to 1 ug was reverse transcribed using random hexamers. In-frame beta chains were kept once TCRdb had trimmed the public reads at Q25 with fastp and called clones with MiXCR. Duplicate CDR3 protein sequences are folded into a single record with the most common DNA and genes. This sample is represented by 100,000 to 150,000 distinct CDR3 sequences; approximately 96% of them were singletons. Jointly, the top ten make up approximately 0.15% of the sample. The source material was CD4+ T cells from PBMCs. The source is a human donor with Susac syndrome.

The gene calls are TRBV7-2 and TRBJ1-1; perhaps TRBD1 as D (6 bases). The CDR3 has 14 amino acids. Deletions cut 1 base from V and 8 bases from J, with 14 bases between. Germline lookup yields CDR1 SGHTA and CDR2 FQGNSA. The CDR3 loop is CASSLVGGQSEAFF. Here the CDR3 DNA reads TGTGCCAGCAGCTTAGTAGGAGGACAGAGCGAAGCTTTCTTT.

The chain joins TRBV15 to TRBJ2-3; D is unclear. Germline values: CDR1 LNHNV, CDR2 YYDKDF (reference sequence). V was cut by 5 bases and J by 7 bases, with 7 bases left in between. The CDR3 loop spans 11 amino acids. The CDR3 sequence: CATSGGNTQYF. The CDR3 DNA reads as TGTGCCACCAGCGGCGGCAATACGCAGTATTTT.

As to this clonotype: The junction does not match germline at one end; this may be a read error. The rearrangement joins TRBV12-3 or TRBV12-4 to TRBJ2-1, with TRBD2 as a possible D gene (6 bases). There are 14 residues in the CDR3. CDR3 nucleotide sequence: TGTGCCAGCAGTACCGGGACTTCCTTCAATGAGCAGTTCTTC. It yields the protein CASSTGTSFNEQFF.

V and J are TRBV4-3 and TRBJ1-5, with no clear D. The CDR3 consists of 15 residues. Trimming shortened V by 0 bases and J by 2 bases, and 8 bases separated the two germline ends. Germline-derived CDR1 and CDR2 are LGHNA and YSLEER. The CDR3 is CASSQDPGGNQPQHF. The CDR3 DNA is TGCGCCAGCAGCCAAGATCCCGGGGGCAATCAGCCCCAGCATTTT.

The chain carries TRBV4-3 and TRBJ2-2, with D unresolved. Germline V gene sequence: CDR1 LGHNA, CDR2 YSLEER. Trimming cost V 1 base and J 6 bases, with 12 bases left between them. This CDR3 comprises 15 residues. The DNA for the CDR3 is TGCGCCAGCAGCCAAGGATTAGCCGCTCCCGGGGAGCTGTTTTTT. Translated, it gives CASSQGLAAPGELFF.

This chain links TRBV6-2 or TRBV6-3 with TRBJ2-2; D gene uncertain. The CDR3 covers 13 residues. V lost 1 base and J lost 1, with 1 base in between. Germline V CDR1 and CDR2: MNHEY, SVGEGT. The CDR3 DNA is TGTGCCAGCAGTTACTGGAACACCGGGGAGCTGTTTTTT. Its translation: CASSYWNTGELFF.

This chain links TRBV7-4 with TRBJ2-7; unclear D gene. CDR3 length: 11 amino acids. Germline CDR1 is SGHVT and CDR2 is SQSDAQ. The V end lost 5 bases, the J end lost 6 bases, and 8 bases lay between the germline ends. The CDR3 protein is CASSPLPEQYF. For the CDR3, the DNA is TGTGCCAGCAGCCCCCTCCCCGAGCAGTACTTC.

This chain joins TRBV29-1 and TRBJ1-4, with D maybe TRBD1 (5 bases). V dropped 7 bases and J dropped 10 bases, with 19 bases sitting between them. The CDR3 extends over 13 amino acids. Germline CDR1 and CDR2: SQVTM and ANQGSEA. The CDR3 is CSAPAGFEGKLFF. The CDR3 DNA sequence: TGCAGCGCCCCAGCAGGGTTTGAAGGAAAACTGTTTTTT.

CDR3 protein: CASSQVPETGELFF. CDR3 in DNA: TGTGCCAGCAGCCAAGTACCAGAGACCGGGGAGCTGTTTTTT. This sequence joins TRBV3-1 and TRBJ2-2, with unresolved D. This CDR3 contains 14 residues. Trimming pared 1 base from V and 5 bases from J, leaving 8 bases between. CDR1 is LGHDT, CDR2 YNNKEL, per germline (reference sequence).

The CDR3 nucleotides are TGTGCCAGCAGCCATCGACAGGGGGCGCAGGGGCAGTTCTTC. This sequence encodes CASSHRQGAQGQFF. The chain is built from TRBV7-9 and TRBJ2-1, with 10 positions matching TRBD1. V was clipped by 5 bases and J by 12 bases; unmatched bases: 10. Germline CDR1 SEHNR, CDR2 FQNEAQ (reference sequence). This CDR3 is built from 14 residues.

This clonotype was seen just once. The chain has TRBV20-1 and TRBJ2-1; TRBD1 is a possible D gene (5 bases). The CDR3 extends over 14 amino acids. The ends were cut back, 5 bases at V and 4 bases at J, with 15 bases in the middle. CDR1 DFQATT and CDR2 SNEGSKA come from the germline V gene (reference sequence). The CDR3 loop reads CSAPTARTYNEQFF. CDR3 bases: TGCAGTGCTCCCACCGCGCGGACATACAATGAGCAGTTCTTC.

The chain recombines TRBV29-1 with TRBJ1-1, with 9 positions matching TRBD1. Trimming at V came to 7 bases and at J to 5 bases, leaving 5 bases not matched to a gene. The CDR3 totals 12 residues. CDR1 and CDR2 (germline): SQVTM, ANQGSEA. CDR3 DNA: TGCAGCGCCTTCGACAGGGGGACTGAAGCTTTCTTT. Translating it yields CSAFDRGTEAFF.

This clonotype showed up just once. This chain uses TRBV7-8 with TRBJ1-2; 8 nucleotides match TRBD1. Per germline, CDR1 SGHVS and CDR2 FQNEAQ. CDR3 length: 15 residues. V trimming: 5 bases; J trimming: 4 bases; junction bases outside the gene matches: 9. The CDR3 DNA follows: TGTGCCAGCAGCCCCGGACAGGGTCGCGGCTATGGCTACACCTTC. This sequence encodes CASSPGQGRGYGYTF.

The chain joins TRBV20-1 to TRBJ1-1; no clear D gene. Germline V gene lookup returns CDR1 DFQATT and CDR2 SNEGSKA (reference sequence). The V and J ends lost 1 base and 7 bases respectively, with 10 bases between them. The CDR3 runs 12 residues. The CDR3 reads CSARGGVDEAFF. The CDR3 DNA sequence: TGCAGTGCTAGAGGTGGGGTGGATGAAGCTTTCTTT.

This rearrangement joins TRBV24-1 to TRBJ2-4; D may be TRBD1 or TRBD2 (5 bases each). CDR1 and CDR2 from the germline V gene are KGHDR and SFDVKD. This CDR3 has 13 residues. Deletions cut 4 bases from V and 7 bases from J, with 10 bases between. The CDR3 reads CATSEGPGNIQYF. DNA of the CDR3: TGTGCCACCAGTGAGGGACCAGGGAACATTCAGTACTTC.

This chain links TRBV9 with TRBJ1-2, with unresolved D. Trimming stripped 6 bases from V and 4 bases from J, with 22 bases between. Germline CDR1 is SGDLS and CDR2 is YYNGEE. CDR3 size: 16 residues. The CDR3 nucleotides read TGTGCCAGCAATGACCCTGAGGGCCCAAGGGTCTATGGCTACACCTTC. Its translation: CASNDPEGPRVYGYTF.

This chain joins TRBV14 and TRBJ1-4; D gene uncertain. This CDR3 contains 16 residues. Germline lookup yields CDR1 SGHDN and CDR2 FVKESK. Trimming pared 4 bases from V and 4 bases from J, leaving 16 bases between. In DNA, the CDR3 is TGTGCCAGCAGCCCCCACCGGCTGGGTGATAATGAAAAACTGTTTTTT. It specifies CASSPHRLGDNEKLFF.

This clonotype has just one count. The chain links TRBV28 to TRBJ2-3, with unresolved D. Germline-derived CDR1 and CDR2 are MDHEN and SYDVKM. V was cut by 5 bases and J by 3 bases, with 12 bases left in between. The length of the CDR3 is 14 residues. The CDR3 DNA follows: TGTGCCAGCAGTCTACCCAATCCTACAGATACGCAGTATTTT. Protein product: CASSLPNPTDTQYF.

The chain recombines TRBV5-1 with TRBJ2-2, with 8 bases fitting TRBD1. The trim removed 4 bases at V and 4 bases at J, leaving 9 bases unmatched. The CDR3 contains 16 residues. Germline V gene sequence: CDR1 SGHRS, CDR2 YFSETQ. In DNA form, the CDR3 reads TGCGCCAGCAGCCCCCGACAGGGGTCCCGCACCGGGGAGCTGTTTTTT. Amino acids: CASSPRQGSRTGELFF.

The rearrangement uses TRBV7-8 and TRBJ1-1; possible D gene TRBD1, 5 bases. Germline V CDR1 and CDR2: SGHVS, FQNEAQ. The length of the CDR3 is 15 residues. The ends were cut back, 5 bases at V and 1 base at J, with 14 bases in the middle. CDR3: CASSRGLVKNTEAFF. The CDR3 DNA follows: TGTGCCAGCAGCAGGGGATTGGTGAAGAACACTGAAGCTTTCTTT.

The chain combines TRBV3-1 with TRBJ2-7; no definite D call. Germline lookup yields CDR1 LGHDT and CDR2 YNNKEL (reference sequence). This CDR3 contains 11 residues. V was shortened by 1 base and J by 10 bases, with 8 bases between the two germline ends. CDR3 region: CASSQVAEQYF. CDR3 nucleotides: TGTGCCAGCAGCCAAGTGGCGGAACAGTACTTC.

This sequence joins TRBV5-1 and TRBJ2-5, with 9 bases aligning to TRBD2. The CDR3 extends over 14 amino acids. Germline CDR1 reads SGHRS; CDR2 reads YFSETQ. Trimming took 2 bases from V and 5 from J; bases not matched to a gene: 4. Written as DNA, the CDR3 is TGCGCCAGCAGCTTAAACGGACTAGCGGAGACCCAGTACTTC. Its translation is CASSLNGLAETQYF.

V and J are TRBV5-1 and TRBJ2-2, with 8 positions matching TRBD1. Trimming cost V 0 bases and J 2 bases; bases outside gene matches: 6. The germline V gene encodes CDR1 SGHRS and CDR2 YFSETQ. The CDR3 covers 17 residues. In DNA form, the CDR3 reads TGCGCCAGCAGCTTGGCCGGGGGACAGGTCAACACCGGGGAGCTGTTTTTT. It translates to CASSLAGGQVNTGELFF.

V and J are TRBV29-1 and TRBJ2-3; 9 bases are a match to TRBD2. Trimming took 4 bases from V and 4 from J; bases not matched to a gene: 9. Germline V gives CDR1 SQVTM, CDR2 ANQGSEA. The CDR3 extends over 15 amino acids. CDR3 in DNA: TGCAGCGTTGCCGGGGGGCTAGCGGGACCAGATACGCAGTATTTT. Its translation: CSVAGGLAGPDTQYF.

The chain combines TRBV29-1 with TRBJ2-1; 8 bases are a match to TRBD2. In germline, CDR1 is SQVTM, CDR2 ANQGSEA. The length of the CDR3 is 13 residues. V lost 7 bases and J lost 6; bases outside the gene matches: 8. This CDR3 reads CSGMTGGSNEQFF. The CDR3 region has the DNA TGCAGCGGCATGACGGGGGGGAGCAATGAGCAGTTCTTC.

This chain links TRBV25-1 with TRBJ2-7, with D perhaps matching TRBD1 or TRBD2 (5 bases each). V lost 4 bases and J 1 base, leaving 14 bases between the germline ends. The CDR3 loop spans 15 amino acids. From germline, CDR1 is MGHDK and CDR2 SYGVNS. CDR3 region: CASSGPGTGSYEQYF. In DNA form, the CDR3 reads TGTGCCAGCAGTGGGCCAGGGACGGGTTCCTACGAGCAGTACTTC.

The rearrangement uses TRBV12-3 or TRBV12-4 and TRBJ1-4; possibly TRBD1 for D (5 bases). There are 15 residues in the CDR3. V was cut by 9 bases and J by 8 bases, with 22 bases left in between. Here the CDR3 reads CASGSGTAGGEKLFF. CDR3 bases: TGTGCCAGTGGGAGCGGGACTGCCGGTGGGGAAAAACTGTTTTTT.

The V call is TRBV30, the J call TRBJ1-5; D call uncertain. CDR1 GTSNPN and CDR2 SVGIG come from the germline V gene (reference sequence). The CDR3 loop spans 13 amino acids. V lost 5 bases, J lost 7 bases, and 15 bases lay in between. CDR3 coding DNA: TGTGCCTGGGATGGAGGGAGGAAACAGCCCCAGCATTTT. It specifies CAWDGGRKQPQHF.

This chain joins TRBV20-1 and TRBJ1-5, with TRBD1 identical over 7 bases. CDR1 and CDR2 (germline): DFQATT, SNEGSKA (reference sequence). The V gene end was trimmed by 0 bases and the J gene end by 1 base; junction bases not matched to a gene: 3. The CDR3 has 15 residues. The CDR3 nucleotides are TGCAGTGCTAGAGATCAGGGGGGAAGCAATCAGCCCCAGCATTTT. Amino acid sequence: CSARDQGGSNQPQHF.

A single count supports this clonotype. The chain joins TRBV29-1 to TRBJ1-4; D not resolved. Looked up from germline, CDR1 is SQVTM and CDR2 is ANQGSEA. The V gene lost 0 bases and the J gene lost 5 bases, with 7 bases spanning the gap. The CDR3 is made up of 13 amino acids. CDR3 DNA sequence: TGCAGCGTTGAAGACGGGTTAAATGAAAAACTGTTTTTT. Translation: CSVEDGLNEKLFF.